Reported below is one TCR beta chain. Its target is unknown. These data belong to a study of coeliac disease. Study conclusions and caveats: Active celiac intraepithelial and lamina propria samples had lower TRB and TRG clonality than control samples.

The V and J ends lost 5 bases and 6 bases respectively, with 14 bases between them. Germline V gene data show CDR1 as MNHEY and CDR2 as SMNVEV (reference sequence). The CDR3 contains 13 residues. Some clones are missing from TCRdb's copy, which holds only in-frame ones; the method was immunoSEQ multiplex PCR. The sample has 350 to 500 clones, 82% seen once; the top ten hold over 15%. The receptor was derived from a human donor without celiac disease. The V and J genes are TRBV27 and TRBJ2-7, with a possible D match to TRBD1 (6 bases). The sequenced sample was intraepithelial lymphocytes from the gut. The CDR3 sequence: CASSPLGATEQYF. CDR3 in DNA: TGTGCCAGCAGTCCACTGGGGGCGACCGAGCAGTACTTC.